Below are 13 T cell receptor beta chains sequenced from a single sample in a study of tumor-infiltrating lymphocytes in primary liver carcinoma. cDNA specific to TCR beta was made from approximately 500 ng of total RNA, with a constant-region primer employed for priming. Slightly modified ARM-PCR served as the procedure for the TCR beta libraries. These libraries came from three rounds of nested multiplex PCR. A C-beta reverse primer and TRBV1-TRBV30 forward primers served in each of the first two PCR rounds, at around 10 cycles apiece. From the multiplex PCR reads, TCRdb called clonotypes with MiXCR, one entry per CDR3 protein. The table lists about 210,000 distinct CDR3 sequences, 85% of them singletons. Unsorted bulk tissue, about 19-32 mg of it, served as the source for co-extraction of RNA and DNA. Sequencing was performed on tumor tissue from primary liver carcinoma. The receptors shown here come from a man aged 40-49 years with primary liver carcinoma and hepatitis B virus infection.

For this clonotype: It is likely a read error, because the conserved phenylalanine at the end of the CDR3 is missing. This rearrangement joins TRBV4-3 to TRBJ2-7; D is possibly TRBD2 (7 bases). The CDR3 loop spans 12 amino acids. Germline CDR1 and CDR2: LGHNA and YSLEER. The CDR3 loop reads CTSSQGGGEQYL. The CDR3 DNA is TGTACCAGCAGCCAGGGAGGGGGAGAGCAGTACTTA.

With respect to this clonotype: One end of the junction fails to match germline, which may point to a read error. The gene calls are TRBV18 and TRBJ2-5, with D possibly matching TRBD2 (5 bases). The germline V gene encodes CDR1 KGHSH and CDR2 LQKENI. The CDR3 runs to 16 residues. The DNA of the CDR3 is TGTGCCAGCTCACCGAAGAGGGCTAAAGGTCAAGAAACCCAGTACTTC. This codes for CASSPKRAKGQETQYF.

Concerning this clonotype: This CDR3 fails to terminate in the conserved phenylalanine or tryptophan, so it likely reflects a read error. The chain uses TRBV7-3 and TRBJ2-5; D is perhaps TRBD1 or TRBD2 (5 bases each). This CDR3 spans 15 amino acids. Between the trimmed V and J ends, which lost 4 bases and 5 bases, there was a span of 17 bases. Germline values: CDR1 SGHTA, CDR2 FQGTGA. This CDR3 reads CASSSGPGLGETQYH. CDR3 bases: TGTGCCAGCAGCTCGGGACCAGGATTAGGCGAGACCCAGTACCAC.

As regards this clonotype: The germline gene is not matched at one end of the junction; a read error may be the cause. The chain uses TRBV6-1 and TRBJ2-3, with D unresolved. The CDR3 runs 12 residues. Germline V CDR1 and CDR2: MNHNS, SASEGT. The CDR3 DNA reads TGTGCCATCAGTGGTTGGGCAGATACGCAGTATTTT. Translating gives CAISGWADTQYF.

The genes are TRBV29-1 and TRBJ1-1; D possibly corresponds to TRBD1 (5 bases). This CDR3 contains 14 residues. Per the germline V gene, CDR1 is SQVTM and CDR2 is ANQGSEA. CDR3: CGASLGGMNTEAFF. The DNA of the CDR3 is TGCGGGGCCTCCCTGGGGGGGATGAACACTGAAGCTTTCTTT. The entire variable domain, with the rest obtained from reference TRBV29-1 and TRBJ1-1, is as follows: SAVISQKPSRDICQRGTSLTIQCQVDSQVTMMFWYRQQPGQSLTLIATANQGSEATYESGFVIDKFPISRPNLTFSTLTVSNMSPEDSSIYLCGASLGGMNTEAFFGQGTRLTVV.

This clonotype has just a few counts. One end of the junction does not line up with germline, which may come from a read error. The chain joins TRBV5-6 to TRBJ2-5; D is possibly TRBD2 (6 bases). Germline CDR1 SGHDT, CDR2 YYEEEE. CDR3 length: 15 amino acids. The CDR3: CVSSLVAGGRETQYF. The CDR3 DNA is TGTGTCAGCAGCTTAGTAGCTGGAGGGCGAGAGACCCAGTACTTC.

Worth noting for this clonotype: The junction does not match germline at one end; this may be a read error. Here the CDR3 DNA reads TGTGCCAGCAGCTTGGATGGTAGCGGTGTCACAGATACACAGTGTTTT. Its protein is CASSLDGSGVTDTQCF. This chain links TRBV5-4 with TRBJ2-3, with D perhaps TRBD2 (6 bases). Germline-derived CDR1 and CDR2 are SGHNT and YYREEE (reference sequence). This CDR3 comprises 16 residues.

This clonotype was counted only a few times. Because it lacks the conserved phenylalanine or tryptophan at the end, this CDR3 is likely a read error. This rearrangement joins TRBV11-1 to TRBJ2-7; weak D call: TRBD2 (5 bases). The CDR3 spans 17 residues. CDR1 is SGHAT and CDR2 is FQDESV in the germline V gene (reference sequence). In DNA form, the CDR3 reads TGTGCTAGTAGCTTAGGGCCGGCGGGTGAAAGCTCCTACGAGCAGTACTTA. It specifies CASSLGPAGESSYEQYL.

This clonotype was recorded once. This chain links TRBV12-3 or TRBV12-4 with TRBJ2-5; D assignment may be TRBD1 or TRBD2 (5 bases each). V lost 1 base and J lost 6, with 9 bases in between. The CDR3 has 13 amino acids. The CDR3 spells CASSLVEGKTQYF. DNA of the CDR3: TGTGCCAGCAGTTTAGTTGAGGGGAAGACCCAGTACTTC.

Comments on this clonotype: A much larger clone lies a single base off, so this may be a read error. The V gene is TRBV6-1, the J gene TRBJ2-1; D unresolved. Trimming stripped 5 bases from V and 0 bases from J, with 8 bases between. The CDR3 runs to 14 residues. Per germline, CDR1 MNHNS and CDR2 SASEGT. The CDR3 region is CASSSRDSYNEQFF. CDR3 DNA sequence: TGTGCCAGCAGTTCCCGAGACTCCTACAATGAGCAGTTCTTC.

Concerning this clonotype itself: The CDR3 carries no conserved terminal phenylalanine or tryptophan, so it likely arises from a read error. V and J are TRBV11-2 and TRBJ2-2; D call uncertain. Germline lookup yields CDR1 SGHAT and CDR2 FQNNGV. The CDR3 sequence is 14 residues long. CDR3 protein: CVRSTDSDTGELFY. DNA of the CDR3: TGTGTCAGGAGCACAGACTCGGACACCGGGGAGCTGTTTTAT.

This clonotype was seen a handful of times. One end of the junction fails to match germline, which may point to a read error. This chain connects TRBV4-1 to TRBJ2-7; the match to TRBD2 covers 10 bases. The CDR3 loop spans 17 amino acids. Germline V gene lookup returns CDR1 MGHRA and CDR2 YSYEKL. DNA for the CDR3: TGCGCCAGCAGCCAGGAGAGGACTAGCGGCAGTGTTTACGACCAGTACTTC. It codes for CASSQERTSGSVYDQYF.

Of note for this clonotype: One end of the junction varies from germline; a read error may be responsible. The chain combines TRBV6-1 with TRBJ1-5, with D possibly TRBD1 on 5 matching bases. Germline assignment: CDR1 MNHNS and CDR2 SASEGT. The CDR3 has 18 residues. In DNA form, the CDR3 reads TGTACCAGCAGCCCAACTGGGGGATGGGGGAAAGTTAATCAGCCCCAGCATTTT. Amino acids: CTSSPTGGWGKVNQPQHF.